This T cell receptor beta chain was found in a study of CD8+CD57+ T cells in acquired aplastic anemia. Study background: The average for DNA from sorted CD4+ and CD8+ cells was about 2.9 ug. Study-wide findings and caveats: The number of CD8+ CDR3 sequences shared by patients and controls was around 30.

Researchers used genomic DNA as the template to profile TCR beta VDJ and CDR3. One entry per CDR3 protein, called by TCRdb with MiXCR from the reads. Seen here are about 160,000 distinct CDR3 sequences, over 40% observed once, and the top ten hold 3.2%. Comments on this clonotype: Its antigen is unidentified.

Patients who underwent sequencing had shown CD8+CD57+ cell expansion by flow cytometry. Severe acquired aplastic anemia was the diagnosis recorded for all patients. By the time of blood sampling, patients had still received no therapy. V lost 3 bases and J 6 bases, leaving 8 bases between the germline ends. The CDR3 totals 13 residues. The chain uses TRBV12-3 or TRBV12-4 and TRBJ2-2, with D hard to call. This TCR was sampled from a human donor with aplastic anemia. The sequenced material came from sorted CD4+, CD8+, or CD8+CD57+ T cells (not recorded which) from PBMCs. The CDR3 loop reads CASSLKGPGELFF. The CDR3 DNA reads TGTGCCAGCAGTTTGAAAGGCCCCGGGGAGCTGTTTTTT.